Listed below are T cell receptor beta chains from one sample, sequenced in a study of shared clonotypes between healthy human individuals. Assay: immunoSEQ multiplex PCR; the TCRdb copy retains only in-frame clones and omits some. The sample lists approximately 500,000 clones, 90% to 96% seen once, with about 0.064% in the top ten. Sequencing input: naive CD4+ T cells sorted from blood. The receptors stem from a woman aged 30 to 39 in good health. CDR3s include the opening cysteine and the closing phenylalanine or tryptophan. D genes are given only for firm matches. Clone size is shown for a subset of rows, as once, few, many or a class of expanded clone.

J gene,V gene,D gene,clone size,CDR3 DNA,CDR3 protein
TRBJ2-3,TRBV5-1,TRBD1,NA,TGCGCCAGCAGCTTGCGGACAGGGGCAGATACGCAGTATTTT,CASSLRTGADTQYF
TRBJ1-1,TRBV9,TRBD1,once,TGTGCCAGCAGCACGACAGGGGGGATCACTGAAGCTTTCTTT,CASSTTGGITEAFF
TRBJ2-6,TRBV27,NA,NA,TGTGCCAGCAGTTTTGTGTTTGGGGCCAACGTCCTGACTTTC,CASSFVFGANVLTF
TRBJ2-5,TRBV5-3,NA,once,TGTGCCAGCAGCTTGAACTCGGAGACCCAGTACTTC,CASSLNSETQYF
TRBJ2-5,TRBV6-6,TRBD2,NA,TGTGCCAGCAGTTCTGAGTCGGAGCAAGCGGGGGAGCAGTACTTC,CASSSESEQAGEQYF
TRBJ1-6,TRBV9,TRBD1,once,TGTGCCAGCACCCTATCCGGGACAGGGAACTCACCCCTCCACTTT,CASTLSGTGNSPLHF
TRBJ1-1,TRBV7-9,TRBD1,once,TGTGCCAGCAGCTTCCCGACAGGGGTGAACACTGAAGCTTTCTTT,CASSFPTGVNTEAFF
TRBJ2-1,TRBV6-5,TRBD1,NA,TGTGCCAGCAAGACAGGGGGCGTCAACAATGAGCAGTTCTTC,CASKTGGVNNEQFF
TRBJ2-1,TRBV5-1,TRBD2,NA,TGCGCCAGCAGCTTGGGCGCCCTAGCGGGAGCGGATGAGCAGTTCTTC,CASSLGALAGADEQFF
TRBJ1-3,TRBV27,NA,NA,TGTGCCAGCAGTCCGAACCTAGGAAACACCATATATTTT,CASSPNLGNTIYF
TRBJ1-1,TRBV14,TRBD1,once,TGTGCCAGCAGCTGGGACAGGGGGAGACTGAACACTGAAGCTTTCTTT,CASSWDRGRLNTEAFF
TRBJ2-6,TRBV5-4,TRBD2,NA,TGTGCCAGCACCCCCCGGGGTAGCGGGAGCACTGGGGCCAACGTCCTGACTTTC,CASTPRGSGSTGANVLTF
TRBJ2-7,TRBV28,NA,NA,TGTGCCAGCAGTTTAGTAGCAGTCTCCTACGAGCAGTACTTC,CASSLVAVSYEQYF
TRBJ1-3,TRBV5-6,NA,NA,TGTGCCAGCAGCTTGCAGGCCCCAATGCGTGGAAACACCATATATTTT,CASSLQAPMRGNTIYF
TRBJ2-7,TRBV19,TRBD1,NA,TGTGCCAGTAGTATGCGACAGGGACGCCCCTACGAGCAGTACTTC,CASSMRQGRPYEQYF
TRBJ1-5,TRBV2,TRBD1,NA,TGTGCCGGACAGGTGGATAGCAATCAGCCCCAGCATTTT,CAGQVDSNQPQHF
TRBJ1-3,TRBV28,TRBD1,NA,TGTGCCAGCAGTTTACCGACAGGGACTGGAAACACCATATATTTT,CASSLPTGTGNTIYF
TRBJ2-7,TRBV21-1,NA,NA,TGTGCCAGCAGCACCTGGACGGCGTACTACGAGCAGTACTTC,CASSTWTAYYEQYF
TRBJ2-1,TRBV7-3,TRBD2,NA,TGTGCCAGCAGCTTAACCGGGAGGGGAGGTGAGCAGTTCTTC,CASSLTGRGGEQFF
TRBJ1-1,TRBV19,NA,NA,TGTGCCAGTAGTGGGGGGGGCAGGAGGGAAGCTTTCTTT,CASSGGGRREAFF
TRBJ2-7,TRBV7-8,NA,NA,TGTGCCAGCAGCCGATCCTACGAGCAGTACTTC,CASSRSYEQYF
TRBJ1-1,TRBV6-5,TRBD1,NA,TGTGCCAGCGGACAGGGCCCTGAAGCTTTCTTT,CASGQGPEAFF
TRBJ2-7,TRBV5-1,TRBD2,NA,TGCGCCAGCAGCTTGGAAGTAGCGGGGGGCGAGCAGTACTTC,CASSLEVAGGEQYF
TRBJ1-4,TRBV6-6,NA,once,TGTGCCAGCAAGGGGACTTTAACTAATGAAAAACTGTTTTTT,CASKGTLTNEKLFF
TRBJ2-7,TRBV19,TRBD1,NA,TGTGCCAGTAGTAACCCTACGACAGGGTCCGTATACGAGCAGTACTTC,CASSNPTTGSVYEQYF
TRBJ1-1,TRBV5-4,NA,once,TGTGCCAGCAGCTTAAGGCAGAACACTGAAGCTTTCTTT,CASSLRQNTEAFF
TRBJ1-2,TRBV5-5,NA,once,TGTGCCAGCAGCTTGGGAGGGGACTATGGCTACACCTTC,CASSLGGDYGYTF
TRBJ1-5,TRBV5-4,NA,NA,TGTGCCAGCAGCTTGCGGCAGCCCCAGCATTTT,CASSLRQPQHF
TRBJ2-3,TRBV28,NA,NA,TGTGCCAGCAGTACCAGAGGCACCACAGATACGCAGTATTTT,CASSTRGTTDTQYF
TRBJ2-6,TRBV4-1,NA,NA,TGCGCCAGCAGCCACTTATCCGGGGCCAACGTCCTGACTTTC,CASSHLSGANVLTF
TRBJ1-4,TRBV18,NA,NA,TGTGCCAGCTCACCTCGGGACACTAATGAAAAACTGTTTTTT,CASSPRDTNEKLFF
TRBJ2-2,TRBV11-3,NA,NA,TGTGCCAGCAGCTCCGACAGGCCAACCGGGGAGCTGTTTTTT,CASSSDRPTGELFF
TRBJ2-1,TRBV5-1,NA,NA,TGCGCCAGCAGCTTGGCCACGGGGGAGCAGTTCTTC,CASSLATGEQFF
TRBJ1-1,TRBV28,NA,NA,TGTGCCAGCACCCCCACCATGAACACTGAAGCTTTCTTT,CASTPTMNTEAFF
TRBJ1-4,TRBV28,NA,few,TGTGCCAGCAGTTTGTCAGATGAAAAACTGTTTTTT,CASSLSDEKLFF
TRBJ2-1,TRBV19,TRBD2,NA,TGTGCCAGTAGTCGGGCGGGAGGGCCCTTAAGCTCCTACAATGAGCAGTTCTTC,CASSRAGGPLSSYNEQFF
TRBJ1-2,TRBV6-1,NA,NA,TGTGCCAGCAGTTATCCAGGGAATGGCTACACCTTC,CASSYPGNGYTF
TRBJ2-7,TRBV5-1,TRBD2,once,TGCGCCAGCAGCCAAAGCGGGAGGCGCCAATCATACACAACTTACGAGCAGTACTTC,CASSQSGRRQSYTTYEQYF
TRBJ1-2,TRBV29-1,NA,NA,TGCAGCGTTGTTCAGGAAGGGTTTGGGTATGGCTACACCTTC,CSVVQEGFGYGYTF
TRBJ1-1,TRBV7-2,NA,NA,TGTGCCAGCAGCTTAGGCAGGACTAACACTGAAGCTTTCTTT,CASSLGRTNTEAFF
TRBJ1-2,TRBV11-2,NA,NA,TGTGCCAGCAGCTTAGCCTCGTCGGTGCCATTTACCAACTATGGCTACACCTTC,CASSLASSVPFTNYGYTF
TRBJ1-4,TRBV6-5,NA,NA,TGTGCCAGCAGTTACTCGATGCGGGCGCCCTCTGAAAAACTGTTTTTT,CASSYSMRAPSEKLFF
TRBJ2-3,TRBV28,NA,NA,TGTGCCAGCAGTACCACACAGGGATCAGATACGCAGTATTTT,CASSTTQGSDTQYF
TRBJ2-2,TRBV2,TRBD2,NA,TGTGCCAGCACCGGGGGGGCTAGCGAAGAAACCGGGGAGCTGTTTTTT,CASTGGASEETGELFF
TRBJ2-2,TRBV2,NA,once,TGTGCCAGCAGTGAAGGGGTCGGGGAGCTGTTTTTT,CASSEGVGELFF
TRBJ2-7,TRBV2,NA,NA,TGTGCCAGCAGTAACGCACTTCGGCAGTACTTC,CASSNALRQYF
TRBJ2-7,TRBV7-2,TRBD2,NA,TGTGCCAGCAGCCCATCGGGACTAGTTAACCACGAGCAGTACTTC,CASSPSGLVNHEQYF
TRBJ2-5,TRBV27,NA,NA,TGTGCCAGCAGGTTGGCGTCCGGGGCGGGAGAGACCCAGTACTTC,CASRLASGAGETQYF
TRBJ2-1,TRBV28,TRBD2,NA,TGTGCCAGCAGTTTAGGTGGAGGGAGGGCCCTCGGGAATGAGCAGTTCTTC,CASSLGGGRALGNEQFF
TRBJ2-7,TRBV7-2,TRBD1,NA,TGTGCCAGCAGTCCGCGCGGCGGACAGGGGAATCGTTACGAGCAGTACTTC,CASSPRGGQGNRYEQYF
TRBJ2-2,TRBV11-1,NA,once,TGTGCCAGCGGAGCGAACACCGGGGAGCTGTTTTTT,CASGANTGELFF
TRBJ1-2,TRBV28,NA,NA,TGTGCCAGCAGTTCGGCGGGACACACGGGCTATGGCTACACCTTC,CASSSAGHTGYGYTF
TRBJ1-4,TRBV11-2,NA,NA,TGTGCCAGCAGCTTAGCGAGGTCTAGAAAAGAAAAACTGTTTTTT,CASSLARSRKEKLFF
TRBJ2-7,TRBV29-1,TRBD1,NA,TGCAGCGTTTCCTTAAGGACAGGGCGGGAGCAGTACTTC,CSVSLRTGREQYF
TRBJ1-2,TRBV12-1,NA,NA,TGTGCCAGCAGCTCTATGACAGGGGGCCCGTTGGGCTACACCTTC,CASSSMTGGPLGYTF